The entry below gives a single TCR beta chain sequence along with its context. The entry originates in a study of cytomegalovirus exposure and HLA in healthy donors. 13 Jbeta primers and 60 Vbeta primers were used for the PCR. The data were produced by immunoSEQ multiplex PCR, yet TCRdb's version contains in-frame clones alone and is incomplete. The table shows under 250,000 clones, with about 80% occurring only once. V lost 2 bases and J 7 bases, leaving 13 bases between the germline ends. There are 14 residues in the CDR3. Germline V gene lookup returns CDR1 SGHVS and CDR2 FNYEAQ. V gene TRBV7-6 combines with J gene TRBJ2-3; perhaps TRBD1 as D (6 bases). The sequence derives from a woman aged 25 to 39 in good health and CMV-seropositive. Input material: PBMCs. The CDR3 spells CASSLPGHSHTQYF. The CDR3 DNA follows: TGTGCCAGCAGCTTACCGGGACACTCTCATACGCAGTATTTT. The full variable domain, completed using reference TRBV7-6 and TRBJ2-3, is GAGVSQSPRYKVTKRGQDVALRCDPISGHVSLYWYRQALGQGPEFLTYFNYEAQQDKSGLPNDRFSAERPEGSISTLTIQRTEQRDSAMYRCASSLPGHSHTQYFGPGTRLTVL.